Below are 23 T cell receptor beta chains sequenced from a single sample in a study of T cells expressing NK-cell markers. TCRdb reprocessed the 5' RACE reads and keeps a single row for each CDR3 protein, giving no DNA. The sample table sets out 500,000 to 700,000 distinct CDR3 sequences. The sequenced sample was blood T cells: a sorted CD56 or NKG2C T cell subset, CD4+ or CD8+ T cells, or bulk PBMC T cells (not recorded which). The receptors originated from a man between 18 and 35 years old in good health.

The chain is built from TRBV18 and TRBJ1-2. The CDR3 extends over 14 amino acids. Germline lookup yields CDR1 KGHSH and CDR2 LQKENI. CDR3 amino acids: CASSPDRPNYGYTF.

V usage is TRBV5-1 and J usage is TRBJ2-1; TCRdb calls TRBD2, which cannot be checked without DNA. Germline V gives CDR1 SGHRS, CDR2 YFSETQ. The CDR3 covers 16 residues. The CDR3 spells CASSSGTSGSGVWQFF.

This chain joins TRBV12-3 or TRBV12-4 and TRBJ2-1; TCRdb designates TRBD2, a call that cannot be tested without DNA. The CDR3 is made up of 17 amino acids. The CDR3 sequence: CASSPRSPAGMRNEQFF.

The rearrangement joins TRBV12-3 or TRBV12-4 to TRBJ2-1; as DNA is missing, the TRBD1 call by TCRdb cannot be tested. The CDR3 runs 17 residues. The CDR3 spells CASSFQGSGRAYNEQFF.

The chain joins TRBV27 to TRBJ1-1; the TRBD1 assignment by TCRdb is unverifiable without DNA. CDR3 size: 14 residues. CDR1 and CDR2 from the germline V gene are MNHEY and SMNVEV (reference sequence). The CDR3 spells CASSSGAGVTEAFF.

The V call is TRBV3-1, the J call TRBJ2-1; the D call of TRBD1 rests on TCRdb alone, since no DNA is present to check it. This CDR3 contains 17 residues. Per the germline V gene, CDR1 is LGHDT and CDR2 is YNNKEL (reference sequence). CDR3 region: CASSPGQGQSVYNEQFF.

The chain has TRBV20-1 and TRBJ1-1. This CDR3 contains 15 residues. In germline, CDR1 is DFQATT, CDR2 SNEGSKA (reference sequence). The CDR3 loop reads CSARPSGTDTREAFF.

This chain uses TRBV7-2 with TRBJ1-1; TCRdb names TRBD1, which stays unverified in the absence of DNA. Per the germline V gene, CDR1 is SGHTA and CDR2 is FQGNSA. The CDR3 length is 14 residues. The CDR3 here is CASSLPGGTTEAFF. The entire variable domain, with the rest obtained from reference TRBV7-2 and TRBJ1-1, is as follows: GAGVSQSPSNKVTEKGKDVELRCDPISGHTALYWYRQSLGQGLEFLIYFQGNSAPDKSGLPSDRFSAERTGGSVSTLTIQRTQQEDSAVYLCASSLPGGTTEAFFGQGTRLTVV.

This chain joins TRBV18 and TRBJ2-2; TCRdb picks TRBD1, but there is no DNA to check that call. This CDR3 has 15 amino acids. Germline CDR1 is KGHSH and CDR2 is LQKENI. CDR3 amino acids: CASTKNLGDTGELFF. Filled out from reference TRBV18 and TRBJ2-2, the complete variable domain reads NAGVMQNPRHLVRRRGQEARLRCSPMKGHSHVYWYRQLPEEGLKFMVYLQKENIIDESGMPKERFSAEFPKEGPSILRIQQVVRGDSAAYFCASTKNLGDTGELFFGEGSRLTVL.

The gene calls are TRBV4-1 and TRBJ1-2. The germline gives CDR1 MGHRA, CDR2 YSYEKL. This CDR3 has 18 amino acids. This chain's CDR3 is CASSQGDLVGKANYGYTF.

The chain is built from TRBV3-1 and TRBJ2-1. Germline V gene sequence: CDR1 LGHDT, CDR2 YNNKEL (reference sequence). This CDR3 has 16 residues. The CDR3 region is CASSQPWTDSYNEQFF.

V usage is TRBV29-1 and J usage is TRBJ2-5; TCRdb lists TRBD2, though no DNA is available to test this call. The CDR3 runs to 14 residues. The germline CDR1 and CDR2 sequences are SQVTM and ANQGSEA. CDR3 protein: CSVSKGLASETQYF.

The V gene is TRBV12-3 or TRBV12-4, the J gene TRBJ2-1; TCRdb reports TRBD1, a call that lacks DNA to check it against. The length of the CDR3 is 15 residues. This CDR3 is CASSPFADSWVNTVF.

J is TRBJ1-2 and V is TRBV10-3; TCRdb outputs TRBD1, but without DNA this stays unchecked. Germline V gives CDR1 ENHRY, CDR2 SYGVKD. This CDR3 has 14 residues. CDR3 residues: CAISESQGNYGYTF.

This chain joins TRBV7-9 and TRBJ2-2; TCRdb selects TRBD2, and the lack of DNA leaves this call unchecked. In germline, CDR1 is SEHNR, CDR2 FQNEAQ (reference sequence). The CDR3 is 15 amino acids. The CDR3 is CASSYPAVNTGELFF.

The V and J genes are TRBV20-1 and TRBJ1-2; lacking DNA, the TRBD1 call made by TCRdb goes unchecked. The germline V gene encodes CDR1 DFQATT and CDR2 SNEGSKA (reference sequence). CDR3 length: 14 residues. CDR3 region: CSAREKTGGNGYTF.

The chain recombines TRBV6-2 or TRBV6-3 with TRBJ1-1. The CDR3 extends over 13 amino acids. Germline-derived CDR1 and CDR2 are MNHEY and SVGEGT. The CDR3 loop is CASTSSLATEAFF.

This sequence joins TRBV2 and TRBJ2-1; TCRdb returns TRBD1, unconfirmable since there is no DNA. This CDR3 is 18 amino acids long. Germline lookup yields CDR1 SNHLY and CDR2 FYNNEI. CDR3 amino acids: CASQPSRGVTSSYNEQFF.

The chain has TRBV29-1 and TRBJ2-2; TCRdb lists TRBD1, though no DNA is available to test this call. This CDR3 contains 15 residues. Germline V lookup: CDR1 SQVTM, CDR2 ANQGSEA. The CDR3: CSVENLRGDTGELFF.

The rearrangement uses TRBV24-1 and TRBJ2-3; as DNA is missing, the TRBD1 call by TCRdb cannot be tested. This CDR3 spans 15 amino acids. Germline lookup yields CDR1 KGHDR and CDR2 SFDVKD. The CDR3 reads CATRHTGSSTDTQYF.

The rearrangement links TRBV6-5 to TRBJ2-5; TCRdb returns TRBD2, unconfirmable since there is no DNA. This CDR3 comprises 15 residues. In germline, CDR1 is MNHEY, CDR2 SVGAGI. The CDR3 protein is CASSSSGSREETQYF.

The chain combines TRBV10-3 with TRBJ1-2. This CDR3 has 14 amino acids. Germline lookup yields CDR1 ENHRY and CDR2 SYGVKD. Here the CDR3 reads CAISEADKIYGYTF.

The rearrangement links TRBV5-1 to TRBJ2-7; TCRdb calls TRBD1, which cannot be checked without DNA. This CDR3 contains 14 residues. Per germline, CDR1 SGHRS and CDR2 YFSETQ. The CDR3 loop is CASSGGQGVDEQYF.